Presented here are 13 T cell receptor beta chains from one specimen sequenced in a study of T cells in Graves' hyperthyroidism and ophthalmopathy. Amplified TCR beta CDR3 regions came from RNA transcripts. An initial round of RT-PCR targeting the TCR CDR3 relied on the HTBI primer set. TCRdb processed the multiplex PCR reads anew with MiXCR; each CDR3 protein has one entry. The sample comprises about 480,000 distinct CDR3 sequences, over 13% of which are singletons, and under 20% rests with the top ten. What was sequenced was blood. These receptors originate from a woman under 30 with Graves' hyperthyroidism.

This chain joins TRBV20-1 and TRBJ1-4; 7 bases agree with TRBD1. The CDR3 loop spans 15 amino acids. Germline CDR1 and CDR2: DFQATT and SNEGSKA (reference sequence). After removal of 2 bases from V and 7 bases from J, the junction contained 10 bases not matched to a gene. CDR3 DNA sequence: TGCAGTGCTAGACCAGACAGGGTTTTGGGTGAAAAACTGTTTTTT. As protein: CSARPDRVLGEKLFF.

This clonotype was seen only a few times. V is TRBV4-2 and J is TRBJ1-3, with TRBD1 as a possible D gene (6 bases). The CDR3 extends over 18 amino acids. Germline V lookup: CDR1 LGHNA, CDR2 YNFKEQ. V lost 0 bases and J 0 bases, leaving 15 bases between the germline ends. CDR3 region: CASSQDPGTGISGNTIYF. In DNA form, the CDR3 reads TGTGCCAGCAGCCAAGACCCTGGAACAGGGATCTCTGGAAACACCATATATTTT.

This chain links TRBV11-1 with TRBJ1-5, with TRBD1 as a possible D gene (6 bases). Germline CDR1 SGHAT, CDR2 FQDESV (reference sequence). V was pared by 3 bases and J by 3 bases, with 12 bases between. The CDR3 runs to 15 residues. The CDR3 spells CASSLATGYNQPQHF. CDR3 DNA sequence: TGTGCCAGCAGCTTGGCAACAGGGTACAATCAGCCCCAGCATTTT.

This clonotype was counted between two and nine times. The rearrangement uses TRBV4-1 and TRBJ1-5; unclear D gene. V lost 1 base and J 3 bases, leaving 10 bases between the germline ends. Germline CDR1 reads MGHRA; CDR2 reads YSYEKL. The CDR3 loop spans 15 amino acids. CDR3 sequence: CASSQVAQPNQPQHF. The CDR3 DNA is TGCGCCAGCAGCCAAGTTGCGCAACCCAATCAGCCCCAGCATTTT.

There are a few counts of this clonotype. In DNA, the CDR3 is TGTGCCAGTAGTATTCTCGTTGGAGTTGGGGGGAGTGAAAAACTGTTTTTT. It codes for CASSILVGVGGSEKLFF. The chain links TRBV19 to TRBJ1-4; perhaps TRBD1 as D (5 bases). Germline V gene lookup returns CDR1 LNHDA and CDR2 SQIVND (reference sequence). There are 17 residues in the CDR3. V was shortened by 3 bases and J by 7 bases, with 21 bases between the two germline ends. Full variable domain (remainder filled in from reference TRBV19 and TRBJ1-4): DGGITQSPKYLFRKEGQNVTLSCEQNLNHDAMYWYRQDPGQGLRLIYYSQIVNDFQKGDIAEGYSVSREKKESFPLTVTSAQKNPTAFYLCASSILVGVGGSEKLFFGSGTQLSVL.

This chain connects TRBV4-1 to TRBJ2-1; tentatively, D is TRBD1 or TRBD2 (5 bases each). The CDR3 spans 15 residues. From germline, CDR1 is MGHRA and CDR2 YSYEKL. V dropped 2 bases and J dropped 6 bases, with 14 bases sitting between them. The CDR3 protein is CASSQSPGRSNEQFF. In DNA, the CDR3 is TGCGCCAGCAGCCAAAGCCCGGGACGATCCAATGAGCAGTTCTTC.

This chain links TRBV6-2 or TRBV6-3 with TRBJ1-1; D remains unclear. Germline CDR1 and CDR2: MNHEY and SVGEGT. Trimming stripped 5 bases from V and 0 bases from J, with 10 bases between. The CDR3 contains 14 residues. CDR3 loop: CASSAGRMNTEAFF. The DNA of the CDR3 is TGTGCCAGCAGTGCGGGTCGGATGAACACTGAAGCTTTCTTT.

The rearrangement uses TRBV4-1 and TRBJ2-1; D not resolved. V was trimmed by 0 bases and J by 4 bases, leaving 13 bases between them. This CDR3 is 16 amino acids long. The germline V gene has CDR1 MGHRA and CDR2 YSYEKL. In nucleotides, the CDR3 is TGCGCCAGCAGCCAAGAGTACCCAGGCCCTTACAATGAGCAGTTCTTC. Protein sequence: CASSQEYPGPYNEQFF.

This clonotype was seen more than once but under ten times. The gene calls are TRBV7-9 and TRBJ1-4; D unclear. From germline, CDR1 is SEHNR and CDR2 FQNEAQ (reference sequence). V lost 5 bases, J lost 8 bases, and 18 bases lay in between. CDR3 length equals 15 residues. The CDR3 here is CASSPPGKVNEKLFF. The CDR3 DNA follows: TGTGCCAGCAGCCCCCCCGGGAAGGTTAACGAAAAACTGTTTTTT.

The V call is TRBV2, the J call TRBJ2-2; D remains ambiguous. Germline lookup yields CDR1 SNHLY and CDR2 FYNNEI. V was shortened by 4 bases and J by 5 bases, with 14 bases between the two germline ends. The CDR3 loop spans 15 amino acids. The CDR3, as DNA: TGTGCCAGCAGTGTCTTTCGCAGCCAGACCGGGGAGCTGTTTTTT. It encodes CASSVFRSQTGELFF.

This clonotype was picked up many times. This chain links TRBV2 with TRBJ2-2; D ambiguous. This CDR3 contains 15 residues. Germline-derived CDR1 and CDR2 are SNHLY and FYNNEI. V shed 1 base and J shed 5 bases, with 11 bases lying between them. The CDR3 DNA reads as TGTGCCAGCAGTGAAGTCAGGCCCGGGACCGGGGAGCTGTTTTTT. Translating it yields CASSEVRPGTGELFF.

This clonotype was found many times. The chain links TRBV9 to TRBJ2-1; D uncertain. There are 14 residues in the CDR3. Germline V lookup: CDR1 SGDLS, CDR2 YYNGEE. V was shortened by 4 bases and J by 6 bases, with 14 bases between the two germline ends. CDR3 DNA: TGTGCCAGCAGCCCTATGCGTGGTGGCAATGAGCAGTTCTTC. Protein sequence: CASSPMRGGNEQFF.

With regard to this clonotype: Possible read error: a much larger clone is one base away. The gene calls are TRBV10-3 and TRBJ2-3; the D gene is possibly TRBD1 (6 bases). Trimming cost V 7 bases and J 2 bases, with 25 bases left between them. Germline lookup yields CDR1 ENHRY and CDR2 SYGVKD. CDR3 size: 18 residues. The chain's CDR3 is CAITSSYRTGLHTDTQYF. The CDR3, as DNA: TGTGCCATCACTTCCTCATATAGAACAGGGCTACACACAGATACGCAGTATTTT.